In this sample, the clone carrying this T cell receptor (beta chain) turned up a few times. Its antigen is currently unknown. The sample is drawn from a study of T cells after yellow fever vaccination. The study, taken as a whole, reports: Weaker, the secondary response had a peak occurring faster, on day 5 versus 15.

CDR3 length equals 16 residues. The V gene end was trimmed by 2 bases and the J gene end by 4 bases; junction bases not matched to a gene: 4. Germline V gene sequence: CDR1 MNHEY, CDR2 SMNVEV (reference sequence). Template-switching 5'RACE yielded the TCR cDNA; a universal primer site and UMIs were added in the process. TCRdb reanalysed the 5' RACE reads using MiXCR and keeps one entry per CDR3 protein. The sample shows 300,000 to 400,000 distinct CDR3 sequences, around 8.1% of them seen only once. The sequence derives from a man younger than 35 who received the YFV17D yellow fever vaccine. V is TRBV27 and J is TRBJ2-3, with 12 bases lining up with TRBD2. Specimen: PBMCs, collected about 49 days after the first yellow fever vaccination. This CDR3 is CASSLQLAGGPDTQYF. The CDR3 bases are TGTGCCAGCAGTTTACAGCTAGCGGGGGGGCCAGATACGCAGTATTTT.